This T cell receptor (beta chain) was captured in a study of cytomegalovirus exposure and HLA in healthy donors. Notes on the study in general: Researchers catalogued some 160 TCR beta chains as cytomegalovirus-associated.

It was with 60 Vbeta and 13 Jbeta primers that the PCR ran. Measured with immunoSEQ multiplex PCR; TCRdb has only the in-frame clones, and not every one. The listing records roughly 30,000 clones. In the case of this clone: Its antigen remains unknown.

Sequencing input: PBMCs. The origin of this receptor is a woman between 35 and 50 years old in good health and CMV-seropositive.

CDR3 DNA sequence: TGTGCCAGCAGTGAAGCGCAGGGGCCGTATGGCTACACCTTC. Protein: CASSEAQGPYGYTF. The chain has TRBV6-1 and TRBJ1-2, with TRBD1 as a possible D gene (6 bases). The V gene's germline CDR1 is MNHNS and CDR2 SASEGT. Trimming left V 0 bases short and J 5 bases short, with 10 bases between. The CDR3 totals 14 residues.